Presented here are 21 T cell receptor beta chains from one specimen sequenced in a study of OX40 agonist ivuxolimab in advanced cancers. Produced via immunoSEQ multiplex PCR; TCRdb's table is partial and in-frame only. The repertoire holds 21,000 or so clones, just over 85% seen once, with 21% in the top ten. The sample was CD4+ or CD8+ T cells sorted from blood, taken in a trial of the OX40 agonist ivuxolimab. The source of these receptors is an adult with an advanced solid tumor such as melanoma, head and neck, liver or kidney cancer.

The chain carries TRBV10-3 and TRBJ2-7; no clear D. Trimming cost V 0 bases and J 3 bases, with 12 bases left between them. Germline CDR1 ENHRY, CDR2 SYGVKD. The CDR3 extends over 15 amino acids. The CDR3 region is CAISESIDSGYEQYF. The CDR3 DNA follows: TGTGCCATCAGTGAGTCGATTGACTCCGGCTACGAGCAGTACTTC.

CDR3 in amino acids: CASSLAPGPLEAFF. In nucleotides, the CDR3 is TGTGCCAGCAGCTTGGCTCCGGGACCCTTAGAGGCTTTCTTT. This chain uses TRBV5-6 with TRBJ1-1; tentative D call: TRBD1 (5 bases). This CDR3 comprises 14 residues. The germline CDR1 and CDR2 sequences are SGHDT and YYEEEE. The germline V and J ends were trimmed by 0 bases and 11 bases, with 17 bases remaining between them.

V gene TRBV7-3 combines with J gene TRBJ2-5, with D maybe TRBD2 (7 bases). CDR1 and CDR2 (germline): SGHTA, FQGTGA. V lost 0 bases to trimming and J lost 5 bases, with 10 bases between them. The CDR3 consists of 14 residues. The CDR3 DNA is TGTGCCAGCAGCTTAACGGGGGGGCGGGAGACCCAGTACTTC. Translation gives CASSLTGGRETQYF. Full variable domain (missing parts from reference TRBV7-3 and TRBJ2-5): GAGVSQTPSNKVTEKGKYVELRCDPISGHTALYWYRQSLGQGPEFLIYFQGTGAADDSGLPNDRFFAVRPEGSVSTLKIQRTERGDSAVYLCASSLTGGRETQYFGPGTRLLVL.

The gene calls are TRBV4-1 and TRBJ2-3; D ambiguous. Germline values: CDR1 MGHRA, CDR2 YSYEKL. This CDR3 contains 13 residues. With 0 bases removed from V and 4 bases from J, the gap between germline ends came to 5 bases. The CDR3 DNA sequence: TGCGCCAGCAGCCAAGATCTAGCAGATACGCAGTATTTT. This encodes CASSQDLADTQYF.

The chain joins TRBV7-9 to TRBJ2-1; 7 nucleotides match TRBD1. Per the germline V gene, CDR1 is SEHNR and CDR2 is FQNEAQ (reference sequence). The CDR3 is made up of 13 amino acids. J was trimmed by 8 bases and V by 6 bases; bases with no gene match: 7. In DNA, the CDR3 is TGTGCCAGCAGATGGACAGGTTGGGATGAGCAGTTCTTC. Protein product: CASRWTGWDEQFF.

This clone was observed a handful of times. Other DNA sequences in the same sample also yield this CDR3. The genes are TRBV4-1 and TRBJ2-7; 7 nucleotides match TRBD1. CDR1 is MGHRA, CDR2 YSYEKL, per germline. Trimming removed 1 base from V and 0 bases from J; junction bases left unmatched: 0. The CDR3 is 14 amino acids. The CDR3 DNA is TGCGCCAGCAGCCAAGGGGACAGCTCCTACGAGCAGTACTTC. It is translated as CASSQGDSSYEQYF.

The chain recombines TRBV4-1 with TRBJ2-1; D is unclear. This CDR3 is 15 amino acids long. CDR1 and CDR2 from the germline V gene are MGHRA and YSYEKL. Trimming pared 0 bases from V and 8 bases from J, leaving 14 bases between. The CDR3 spells CASSQDVVANDEQFF. In nucleotides, the CDR3 is TGCGCCAGCAGCCAAGATGTGGTAGCCAACGATGAGCAGTTCTTC.

This clone was seen just once. CDR3 protein: CASSSAGGLAYEQYF. CDR3 DNA: TGTGCCAGCAGTTCAGCGGGAGGACTCGCCTACGAGCAGTACTTC. This rearrangement joins TRBV28 to TRBJ2-7; TRBD2 matches at 9 bases. Germline loops: CDR1 MDHEN, CDR2 SYDVKM. This CDR3 region has 15 residues. The junction had 6 bases not matched to a gene; V was cut back by 4 bases and J by 2 bases.

The chain joins TRBV4-1 to TRBJ2-7, with D hard to call. This CDR3 has 13 residues. Trimming took off 0 bases at V and 4 bases at J, with 7 bases between the two ends. Germline CDR1 MGHRA, CDR2 YSYEKL. DNA of the CDR3: TGCGCCAGCAGCCAAGATCCCCGGTACGAGCAGTACTTC. Translated: CASSQDPRYEQYF.

This chain uses TRBV7-9 with TRBJ2-7, with 9 bases identical to TRBD1. Germline trimming cut 5 bases from V and 5 bases from J; bases unmatched to any gene: 7. CDR3 length: 14 amino acids. Germline assignment: CDR1 SEHNR and CDR2 FQNEAQ (reference sequence). CDR3 in amino acids: CASSRQGGRNEQYF. The CDR3 coding sequence is TGTGCCAGCAGCCGACAGGGGGGTAGAAACGAGCAGTACTTC.

Here the CDR3 DNA reads TGTGCCAGCAGCCCTCACGGGGCCACCTCCTACAATGAGCAGTTCTTC. Its translation: CASSPHGATSYNEQFF. The genes are TRBV7-3 and TRBJ2-1; either TRBD1 or TRBD2 may fit D (5 bases each). Trimming removed 5 bases from V and 0 bases from J, with 14 bases in between. From germline, CDR1 is SGHTA and CDR2 FQGTGA. The CDR3 extends over 16 amino acids.

This chain uses TRBV28 with TRBJ2-3; tentative D call: TRBD1 (6 bases). With 5 bases removed from V and 5 bases from J, the gap between germline ends came to 14 bases. The CDR3 has 14 residues. CDR1 is MDHEN and CDR2 is SYDVKM in the germline V gene. DNA for the CDR3: TGTGCCAGCAGTCCACAGGGTATGGGAGATACGCAGTATTTT. It is translated as CASSPQGMGDTQYF.

This chain joins TRBV10-2 and TRBJ2-7; 10 bases line up with TRBD2. This CDR3 comprises 15 residues. V was pared by 7 bases and J by 4 bases, with 10 bases of the junction left unmatched. Germline values: CDR1 WSHSY, CDR2 SAAADI. Here the CDR3 reads CASTADQREGYEQYF. CDR3 DNA: TGCGCCAGCACTGCGGATCAGCGGGAGGGATACGAGCAGTACTTC.

This clone was seen only a few times. The V and J genes are TRBV2 and TRBJ2-1, with D maybe TRBD2 (5 bases). The V gene's germline CDR1 is SNHLY and CDR2 FYNNEI. With 8 bases removed from V and 4 bases from J, the gap between germline ends came to 27 bases. The CDR3 loop spans 18 amino acids. CDR3 in amino acids: CASLPVDFSSGPYNEQFF. In nucleotides, the CDR3 is TGTGCCAGCCTACCGGTCGATTTCTCGAGCGGCCCTTACAATGAGCAGTTCTTC.

V gene TRBV7-8 combines with J gene TRBJ2-1; tentatively, D is TRBD1 or TRBD2 (6 bases each). CDR3 length: 17 amino acids. The germline V gene encodes CDR1 SGHVS and CDR2 FQNEAQ. The V end was cut by 4 bases, the J end by 4 bases, with 20 bases between. For the CDR3, the DNA is TGTGCCAGCAGCTGGGGAGGTCGGTTTCAGGGGTACAATGAGCAGTTCTTC. It is translated as CASSWGGRFQGYNEQFF.

V usage is TRBV11-2 and J usage is TRBJ2-3; no clear D gene. The CDR3 has 15 amino acids. With 1 base removed from V and 1 base from J, the gap between germline ends came to 9 bases. Germline CDR1 reads SGHAT; CDR2 reads FQNNGV. The CDR3 coding sequence is TGTGCCAGCAGCTTAGGGGTTCTCGGCACAGATACGCAGTATTTT. It translates to CASSLGVLGTDTQYF.

This clone appeared once. This chain links TRBV6-1 with TRBJ2-7; D not certain. Trimming cost V 1 base and J 3 bases, with 10 bases left between them. The germline gives CDR1 MNHNS, CDR2 SASEGT. The CDR3 runs to 14 residues. The CDR3 bases are TGTGCCAGCAGTGAAGGGGCAAGGCACTACGAGCAGTACTTC. Translating gives CASSEGARHYEQYF.

The rearrangement links TRBV19 to TRBJ2-3; D is ambiguous. Per germline, CDR1 LNHDA and CDR2 SQIVND (reference sequence). This CDR3 is built from 15 residues. V dropped 2 bases and J dropped 1 base, with 10 bases sitting between them. The CDR3 region is CASSIFERRTDTQYF. DNA of the CDR3: TGTGCCAGTAGTATATTTGAGAGACGCACAGATACGCAGTATTTT.

As for this clone: The junction departs from germline at one end; a sequencing error may be responsible. The chain joins TRBV4-1 to TRBJ1-4; a weak D match, TRBD1 (6 bases). This CDR3 region has 15 residues. The V gene's germline CDR1 is MGHRA and CDR2 YSYEKL. The CDR3 region has the DNA TGCGCCAACAGCCCCCGGGACACGAATAATGAAAAACTGTTTTTT. This encodes CANSPRDTNNEKLFF.

V gene TRBV7-3 combines with J gene TRBJ2-3; TRBD1 or TRBD2 may be the D gene (5 bases each). Germline loops: CDR1 SGHTA, CDR2 FQGTGA. The CDR3 has 15 amino acids. Trimming pared 0 bases from V and 2 bases from J, leaving 9 bases between. The CDR3 bases are TGTGCCAGCAGCTTAACGGGTGGGACCACAGATACGCAGTATTTT. It translates to CASSLTGGTTDTQYF. Looking up the rest from reference TRBV7-3 and TRBJ2-3 gives the full variable domain: GAGVSQTPSNKVTEKGKYVELRCDPISGHTALYWYRQSLGQGPEFLIYFQGTGAADDSGLPNDRFFAVRPEGSVSTLKIQRTERGDSAVYLCASSLTGGTTDTQYFGPGTRLTVL.

The chain is built from TRBV29-1 and TRBJ1-1, with unresolved D. The germline CDR1 and CDR2 sequences are SQVTM and ANQGSEA. V was cut by 0 bases and J by 6 bases, with 8 bases left in between. The CDR3 runs to 12 residues. The CDR3 DNA reads TGCAGCGTTGAAGATCTCTACCCTGAAGCTTTCTTT. Its translation is CSVEDLYPEAFF.